This T cell receptor (beta chain) came from a study of T cell responses to AZD1222 COVID-19 vaccine. Pooled in the analysis were second doses at about 4 or about 12 weeks. Trimming removed 3 bases from V and 3 bases from J; junction bases left unmatched: 5. Germline CDR1 is SGDLS and CDR2 is YYNGEE. This CDR3 is 14 amino acids long. Generated by immunoSEQ multiplex PCR, the TCRdb table keeps only in-frame clones and is missing some. The data contain around 60,000 clones, 81% of them singletons. This rearrangement joins TRBV9 to TRBJ2-7, with TRBD2 matching over 8 bases. The sequence derives from an adult who received the AZD1222 COVID-19 vaccine. Sequenced material: peripheral blood, taken 28 days after the second AZD1222 dose. The CDR3 bases are TGTGCCAGCAGCGGGAGCGGGAGACTCTACGAGCAGTACTTC. The encoded protein is CASSGSGRLYEQYF.